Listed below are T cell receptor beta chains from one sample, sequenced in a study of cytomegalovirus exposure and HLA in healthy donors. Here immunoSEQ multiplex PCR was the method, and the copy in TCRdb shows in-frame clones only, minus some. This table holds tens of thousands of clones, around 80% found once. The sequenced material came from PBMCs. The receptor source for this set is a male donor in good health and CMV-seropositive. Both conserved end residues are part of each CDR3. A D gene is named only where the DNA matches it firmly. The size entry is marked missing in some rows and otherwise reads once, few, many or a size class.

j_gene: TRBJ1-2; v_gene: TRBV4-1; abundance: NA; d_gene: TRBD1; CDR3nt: TGCGCCAGCAGCCCCACCGGGACAGGGGGCTATGGCTACACCTTC; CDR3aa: CASSPTGTGGYGYTF
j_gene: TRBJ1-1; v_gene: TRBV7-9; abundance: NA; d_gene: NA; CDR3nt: TGTGCCAGCAGCTTCTTGAGAAAGAACACTGAAGCTTTCTTT; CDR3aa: CASSFLRKNTEAFF
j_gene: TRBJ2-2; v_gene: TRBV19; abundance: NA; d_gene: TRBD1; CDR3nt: TGTGCCAGTAGTAGCCTCAGGGGGCTCGGGGAGCTGTTTTTT; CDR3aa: CASSSLRGLGELFF
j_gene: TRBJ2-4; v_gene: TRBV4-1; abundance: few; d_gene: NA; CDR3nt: TGCGCCAGCAGCCAAGGCCAGGTTCAGTACTTC; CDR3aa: CASSQGQVQYF
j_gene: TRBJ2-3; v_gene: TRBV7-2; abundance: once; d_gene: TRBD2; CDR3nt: TGTGCCAGCAGCCTCCGGACTAGCGGGGCCAGGGATACGCAGTATTTT; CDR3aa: CASSLRTSGARDTQYF
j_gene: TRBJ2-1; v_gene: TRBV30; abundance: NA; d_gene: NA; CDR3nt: TGTGCCTGGAGCCCCGGGACTTCGGCGAACAATGAGCAGTTCTTC; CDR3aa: CAWSPGTSANNEQFF
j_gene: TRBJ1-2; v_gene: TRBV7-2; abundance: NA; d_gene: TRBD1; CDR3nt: TGTGCCAGCAGCCTCCGGGACAGGGGGCCCGCTAACTATGGCTACACCTTC; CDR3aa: CASSLRDRGPANYGYTF
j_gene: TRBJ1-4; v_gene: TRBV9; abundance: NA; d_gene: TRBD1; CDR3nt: TGTGCCAGCAGCGCAGGGACAGCAACTAATGAAAAACTGTTTTTT; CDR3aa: CASSAGTATNEKLFF
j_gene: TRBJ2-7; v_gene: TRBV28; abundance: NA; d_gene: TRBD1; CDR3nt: TGTGCCAGCAGTTCCCGGGACAGGGTCCGCGAGCAGTACTTC; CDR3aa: CASSSRDRVREQYF
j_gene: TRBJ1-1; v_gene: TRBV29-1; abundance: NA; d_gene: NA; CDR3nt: TGCAGCGTCCCCAAGCGGGGAAGGGAACCTATGAACACTGAAGCTTTCTTT; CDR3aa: CSVPKRGREPMNTEAFF
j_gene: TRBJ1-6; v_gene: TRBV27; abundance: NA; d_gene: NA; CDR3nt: TGTGCCAGCAGTCCCAATAATTCACCCCTCCACTTT; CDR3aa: CASSPNNSPLHF
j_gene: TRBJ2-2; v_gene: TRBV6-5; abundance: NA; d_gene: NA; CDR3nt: TGTGCCAGCAGTTTGGGGCCAGTAGGGGAGCTGTTTTTT; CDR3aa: CASSLGPVGELFF
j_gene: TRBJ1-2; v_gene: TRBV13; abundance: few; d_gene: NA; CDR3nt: TGTGCCAGCAGCTTAAGGTCAGGCGGGATGCTCTACACCTTC; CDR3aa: CASSLRSGGMLYTF
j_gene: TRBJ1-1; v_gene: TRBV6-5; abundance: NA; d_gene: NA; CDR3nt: TGTGCCAGCAGGGCCGGGGTGGGAGAAGCTTTCTTT; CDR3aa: CASRAGVGEAFF
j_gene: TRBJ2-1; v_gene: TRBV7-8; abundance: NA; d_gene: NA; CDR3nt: TGTGCCAGCAGCCCAGAGGGTACTAGCAATGAGCAGTTCTTC; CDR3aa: CASSPEGTSNEQFF
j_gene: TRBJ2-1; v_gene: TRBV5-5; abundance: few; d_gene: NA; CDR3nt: TGTGCCAGCAGCTTGGGGAGGAATGAGCAGTTCTTC; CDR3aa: CASSLGRNEQFF
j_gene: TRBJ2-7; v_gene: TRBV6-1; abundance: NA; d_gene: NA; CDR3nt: TGTGCCAGCATTGTGGACAGCTACGAGCAGTACTTC; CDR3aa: CASIVDSYEQYF
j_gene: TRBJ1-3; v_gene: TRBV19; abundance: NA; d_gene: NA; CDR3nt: TGTGCCAGTAGTGCCCGGGACTTCTCCTCTGGAAACACCATATATTTT; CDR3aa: CASSARDFSSGNTIYF
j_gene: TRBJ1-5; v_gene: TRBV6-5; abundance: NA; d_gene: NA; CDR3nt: TGTGCCAGCAGTTCAAGACAGCCGAATCAGCCCCAGCATTTT; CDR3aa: CASSSRQPNQPQHF
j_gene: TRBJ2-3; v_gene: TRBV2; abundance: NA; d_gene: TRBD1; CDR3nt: TGTGCCAGCAGTACAGGGACAGGGGGCGCAGATACGCAGTATTTT; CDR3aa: CASSTGTGGADTQYF
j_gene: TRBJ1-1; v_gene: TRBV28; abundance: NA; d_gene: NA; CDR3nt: TGTGCCAGCAGACCATACGGGGGGGAGGCTTCGAGCACTGAAGCTTTCTTT; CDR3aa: CASRPYGGEASSTEAFF
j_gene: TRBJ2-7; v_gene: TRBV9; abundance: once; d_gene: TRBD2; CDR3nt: TGTGCCAGCAGCGTAGGCGGGGGGAGGTACGAGCAGTACTTC; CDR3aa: CASSVGGGRYEQYF
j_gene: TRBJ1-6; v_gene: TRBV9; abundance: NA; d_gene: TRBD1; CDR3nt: TGTGCCAGCAGCGTAAAAGGACAGGGGGCGCAGAATTCACCCCTCCACTTT; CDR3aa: CASSVKGQGAQNSPLHF
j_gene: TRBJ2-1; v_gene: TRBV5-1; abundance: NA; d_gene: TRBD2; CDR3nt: TGCGCCAGCAGCCCGACTAGCGGGGGGGCGGGTGAGCAGTTCTTC; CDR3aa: CASSPTSGGAGEQFF
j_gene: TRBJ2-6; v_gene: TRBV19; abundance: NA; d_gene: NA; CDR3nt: TGTGCCAGTAAGTCCACAGGGAGCTCTGGGGCCAACGTCCTGACTTTC; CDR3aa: CASKSTGSSGANVLTF
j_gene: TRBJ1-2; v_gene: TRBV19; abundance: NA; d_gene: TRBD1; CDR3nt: TGTGCCAGTAGTATGAGGGACAGGGAATTCAGCGGCTACACCTTC; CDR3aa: CASSMRDREFSGYTF
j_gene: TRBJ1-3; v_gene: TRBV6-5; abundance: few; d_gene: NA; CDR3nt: TGTGCCAGCAGAAGTACGGTTTCAGGAAACACCATATATTTT; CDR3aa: CASRSTVSGNTIYF